A single sample gave rise to the 3 T cell receptor beta chains below, sequenced in a study of CD8 T cells in ankylosing spondylitis. One entry per CDR3 protein results from TCRdb running MiXCR on the 5' RACE reads. This sample has 200,000 to 250,000 distinct CDR3 sequences, with 20% to 30% found just once. The sequencing sample was made of blood, either unsorted or a sorted T cell fraction (not recorded which). These receptor sequences come from a male donor with ankylosing spondylitis or in good health (not recorded which).

The table lists this clonotype with many counts. The rearrangement uses TRBV7-9 and TRBJ2-5; 8 nucleotides agree with TRBD1. Unmatched junction bases numbered 10, after V lost 5 bases and J lost 5 bases. CDR1 is SEHNR and CDR2 is FQNEAQ in the germline V gene (reference sequence). The CDR3 is 15 amino acids. As DNA, the CDR3 is TGTGCCAGCAGCCGGTATCTGACAGGGGAGGAGACCCAGTACTTC. This codes for CASSRYLTGEETQYF.

A few counts support this clonotype. The rearrangement links TRBV20-1 to TRBJ2-1; 10 nucleotides align to TRBD2. Germline V gene lookup returns CDR1 DFQATT and CDR2 SNEGSKA (reference sequence). The junction had 10 bases not matched to a gene; V was cut back by 6 bases and J by 5 bases. This CDR3 spans 15 amino acids. DNA of the CDR3: TGCAGTGCCCCCCGTGTGGGACTAGCGAACAATGAGCAGTTCTTC. Its translation is CSAPRVGLANNEQFF.

Judged by abundance, this clonotype is medium-sized (0.01 to 0.1%). The V gene is TRBV29-1, the J gene TRBJ2-3; D not certain. The length of the CDR3 is 13 residues. Germline CDR1 reads SQVTM; CDR2 reads ANQGSEA. With 4 bases removed from V and 5 bases from J, the gap between germline ends came to 13 bases. This CDR3 is CSVVRLEVDTQYF. CDR3 nucleotide sequence: TGCAGCGTTGTCCGGCTAGAGGTAGATACGCAGTATTTT.